This entry features one TCR beta chain sequence. This CDR3 is 15 amino acids long. Germline values: CDR1 MGHRA, CDR2 YSYEKL. Trimming took 0 bases from V and 3 from J; bases not matched to a gene: 4. This specimen belongs to a study of blood T cell repertoires in COVID-19. The overall study: Acute and convalescent COVID-19 samples came from the United States, Italy and Spain. T cells, B-cell-depleted T cells, or PBMCs provided the cDNA or gDNA that served as material.

In the study's own analysis: Scientists estimated how many nucleated cells there were by amplifying reference gene primers. The table came from immunoSEQ multiplex PCR; TCRdb's copy has only in-frame clones and leaves some out. The DNA was the basis for D and trimming; V, J and clone size are from that table. The repertoire includes about 200,000 clones, around 80% of them detected once, and 6.9% sits in the top ten. This sequence joins TRBV4-1 and TRBJ2-7, with 8 positions matching TRBD1. The sequencing sample was made of peripheral blood. This TCR was recovered from a human donor with acute or convalescent COVID-19. The donor label of this sample is uncertain. The CDR3 DNA sequence: TGCGCCAGCAGCCAAGAGCAGGGGGCGGGCTACGAGCAGTACTTC. Translation gives CASSQEQGAGYEQYF.